This T cell receptor (beta chain) came from a study of blood T cell repertoires in COVID-19. Assay: immunoSEQ multiplex PCR; the TCRdb copy retains only in-frame clones and omits some. The top ten clones hold 4.6% of a sample with under 350,000 clones, less than 85% of them seen once. CDR1 and CDR2 (germline): MRHNA, SNTAGT. CDR3 length: 17 residues. Germline trimming cut 0 bases from V and 1 base from J; bases unmatched to any gene: 7. J is TRBJ2-3 and V is TRBV6-4, with TRBD1 identical over 7 bases. The origin of this receptor is a man in his 60s who had recovered from COVID-19. Sequencing was carried out using peripheral blood. The CDR3 protein is CASSDSGRGRGTDTQYF. DNA for the CDR3: TGTGCCAGCAGTGACTCAGGTAGGGGGCGAGGCACAGATACGCAGTATTTT.